A single sample gave rise to the 31 T cell receptor beta chains below, sequenced in a study of T cell responses to AZD1222 COVID-19 vaccine. Profiled with immunoSEQ multiplex PCR; TCRdb holds only in-frame clones, not every one. The sample records 250,000 to 300,000 clones, roughly 93% being singletons. Sequenced here: peripheral blood, sampled 28 days after the second AZD1222 dose. These receptor sequences come from an adult who received the AZD1222 COVID-19 vaccine.

As concerns this clone: Other nucleotide sequences in the sample specify the same CDR3. The rearrangement links TRBV5-1 to TRBJ1-4; the match to TRBD1 covers 7 bases. The V and J ends lost 0 bases and 3 bases, in that order; junction bases with no gene match: 5. The CDR3 runs to 16 residues. The germline CDR1 and CDR2 sequences are SGHRS and YFSETQ. CDR3: CASSLGDRAANEKLFF. Written as DNA, the CDR3 is TGCGCCAGCAGCTTGGGAGACAGGGCAGCTAATGAAAAACTGTTTTTT.

In this sample, this clone turned up once. V and J are TRBV19 and TRBJ2-7, with D unresolved. CDR3 length: 13 amino acids. Trimming shortened V by 3 bases and J by 7 bases, and 13 bases separated the two germline ends. The germline gives CDR1 LNHDA, CDR2 SQIVND (reference sequence). The CDR3 region is CASSISALGEQYF. The CDR3 DNA reads TGTGCCAGTAGTATTTCGGCCCTTGGAGAGCAGTACTTC.

The chain is built from TRBV4-2 and TRBJ1-1; maybe TRBD1 (5 bases). Germline assignment: CDR1 LGHNA and CDR2 YNFKEQ. The CDR3 is 18 amino acids. Trimming cost V 6 bases and J 4 bases, with 27 bases left between them. The CDR3, as DNA: TGTGCCAGCAGTCTCATCGGAAGGGGCCCCGTTGTGGGCACTGAAGCTTTCTTT. Translation: CASSLIGRGPVVGTEAFF.

The gene calls are TRBV28 and TRBJ2-7; D perhaps matches TRBD2 (6 bases). The CDR3 runs 11 residues. CDR1 and CDR2 from the germline V gene are MDHEN and SYDVKM. The ends were cut back, 5 bases at V and 6 bases at J, with 8 bases in the middle. CDR3 amino acids: CASSRDFEQYF. CDR3 in DNA: TGTGCCAGCAGTCGGGACTTCGAGCAGTACTTC.

A word on this clone: A read error may produce the germline difference seen at one junction end. The chain has TRBV5-1 and TRBJ2-7; D is possibly TRBD1 (6 bases). This CDR3 has 14 amino acids. In germline, CDR1 is SGHRS, CDR2 YFSETQ. The CDR3, as DNA: TGCGCCAGCAGCGGCACAGGGAACCCCTACGAGCAATACTTC. Translated: CASSGTGNPYEQYF.

The sample holds one count of this clone. This rearrangement joins TRBV5-6 to TRBJ2-1; a weak D match, TRBD1 (6 bases). Trimming stripped 1 base from V and 8 bases from J, with 7 bases between. Germline V gives CDR1 SGHDT, CDR2 YYEEEE. The CDR3 runs 12 residues. The CDR3 nucleotides are TGTGCCAGCAGCTTGAGGGGGTATGAGCAGTTCTTC. It codes for CASSLRGYEQFF.

This chain joins TRBV18 and TRBJ1-6; D not resolved. Germline V CDR1 and CDR2: KGHSH, LQKENI. This CDR3 contains 14 residues. Trimming left V 4 bases short and J 0 bases short, with 4 bases between. The CDR3 region has the DNA TGTGCCAGCTCACAGGCCTCCTATAATTCACCCCTCCACTTT. It is translated as CASSQASYNSPLHF.

DNA of the CDR3: TGTGCCAGCAGTACCTCCGGACAATCCTACGAGCAGTACTTC. Translation gives CASSTSGQSYEQYF. The chain combines TRBV7-9 with TRBJ2-7; perhaps TRBD1 as D (5 bases). Trimming removed 6 bases from V and 1 base from J, with 13 bases in between. There are 14 residues in the CDR3. Per germline, CDR1 SEHNR and CDR2 FQNEAQ (reference sequence).

The gene calls are TRBV3-1 (or the pseudogene TRBV3-2) and TRBJ2-1, with D unclear. The germline V and J ends were trimmed by 2 bases and 8 bases, with 7 bases remaining between them. In germline, CDR1 is LGHDT, CDR2 YNNKEL (reference sequence). The CDR3 contains 12 residues. This CDR3 is CASSQRNYEQFF. DNA for the CDR3: TGTGCCAGCAGCCAAAGAAATTATGAGCAGTTCTTC.

The chain employs TRBV7-2 and TRBJ2-5, with D perhaps TRBD2 (5 bases). The CDR3 loop spans 14 amino acids. The germline gives CDR1 SGHTA, CDR2 FQGNSA. Trimming shortened V by 1 base and J by 5 bases, and 11 bases separated the two germline ends. CDR3 sequence (DNA): TGTGCCAGCAGCTTAGTATCCGGGGTGGAGACCCAGTACTTC. Its protein is CASSLVSGVETQYF.

The chain employs TRBV6-5 and TRBJ1-5; D unresolved. The germline V gene encodes CDR1 MNHEY and CDR2 SVGAGI. The CDR3 is made up of 13 amino acids. Trimming pared 0 bases from V and 7 bases from J, leaving 7 bases between. The CDR3 spells CASSYSGRQPQHF. The DNA of the CDR3 is TGTGCCAGCAGTTACTCAGGCAGGCAGCCCCAGCATTTT.

CDR3 sequence reads: CATTPTGTGNTIYF. The CDR3 bases are TGTGCCACTACCCCGACAGGGACTGGAAACACCATATATTTT. V and J are TRBV28 and TRBJ1-3; 7 bases fit TRBD1. The CDR3 sequence is 14 residues long. CDR1 is MDHEN and CDR2 is SYDVKM in the germline V gene. J was trimmed by 2 bases and V by 10 bases; bases with no gene match: 8. Supplemented by reference TRBV28 and TRBJ1-3, the full variable domain reads DVKVTQSSRYLVKRTGEKVFLECVQDMDHENMFWYRQDPGLGLRLIYFSYDVKMKEKGDIPEGYSVSREKKERFSLILESASTNQTSMYLCATTPTGTGNTIYFGEGSWLTVV.

The rearrangement links TRBV5-1 to TRBJ2-3, with a weak D call TRBD2 (6 bases). This CDR3 comprises 15 residues. V was trimmed by 0 bases and J by 1 base, leaving 9 bases between them. The germline V gene has CDR1 SGHRS and CDR2 YFSETQ. The CDR3 is CASSLERVRTDTQYF. As DNA, the CDR3 is TGCGCCAGCAGCTTGGAGCGGGTTCGCACAGATACGCAGTATTTT.

The chain joins TRBV3-1 (or the pseudogene TRBV3-2) to TRBJ1-2; D not certain. V was cut by 5 bases and J by 2 bases, with 6 bases left in between. The CDR3 runs to 12 residues. CDR1 is LGHDT, CDR2 YNNKEL, per germline (reference sequence). CDR3 nucleotide sequence: TGTGCCAGCAGCGGCAGAAACTATGGCTACACCTTC. This codes for CASSGRNYGYTF.

This sequence joins TRBV2 and TRBJ2-7; possible D gene TRBD2, 5 bases. Germline loops: CDR1 SNHLY, CDR2 FYNNEI. This CDR3 region has 13 residues. V lost 5 bases, J lost 2 bases, and 10 bases lay in between. CDR3 loop: CASSKASPYEQYF. CDR3 bases: TGTGCCAGCAGTAAGGCTAGCCCCTACGAGCAGTACTTC.

This clone was seen only once. V and J are TRBV7-9 and TRBJ2-7; 9 nucleotides align to TRBD1. The V segment lost 5 bases and the J segment 5 bases; nucleotides outside the gene matches: 4. CDR3 length: 13 amino acids. Germline CDR1 SEHNR, CDR2 FQNEAQ (reference sequence). The CDR3 nucleotides are TGTGCCAGCAGCCGGGGACAGGGTCACGAGCAGTACTTC. Its protein is CASSRGQGHEQYF.

The chain uses TRBV28 and TRBJ2-1; D possibly uses TRBD1 or TRBD2 (5 bases each). Germline V gives CDR1 MDHEN, CDR2 SYDVKM. The CDR3 is 16 amino acids. The V and J ends lost 4 bases and 1 base respectively, with 14 bases between them. CDR3 sequence: CASSWARGWSYNEQFF. DNA of the CDR3: TGTGCCAGCAGTTGGGCCCGGGGCTGGTCCTACAATGAGCAGTTCTTC.

This chain links TRBV29-1 with TRBJ1-2; D unclear. The ends were cut back, 3 bases at V and 2 bases at J, with 19 bases in the middle. Germline assignment: CDR1 SQVTM and CDR2 ANQGSEA. CDR3 size: 16 residues. CDR3 residues: CSVEGSATLTNYGYTF. The DNA of the CDR3 is TGCAGCGTTGAGGGGTCCGCGACACTAACCAACTATGGCTACACCTTC.

The rearrangement joins TRBV5-1 to TRBJ1-2; D remains unclear. V was pared by 4 bases and J by 4 bases, with 11 bases between. The CDR3 has 13 residues. Germline V lookup: CDR1 SGHRS, CDR2 YFSETQ. The CDR3 DNA follows: TGCGCCAGCAGCCCCTCGGGTCTCTATGGCTACACCTTC. This codes for CASSPSGLYGYTF.

On this clone itself: A read error may produce the germline difference seen at one junction end. This sequence joins TRBV2 and TRBJ2-7; D is perhaps TRBD1 (7 bases). This CDR3 has 11 amino acids. In germline, CDR1 is SNHLY, CDR2 FYNNEI. The CDR3 nucleotides are TGTGCCAGCAGTGACGAGGGGGGACAGAACTTC. Translated, it gives CASSDEGGQNF.

The genes are TRBV27 and TRBJ2-3; 9 bases fit TRBD1. This CDR3 contains 16 residues. The ends lost 6 bases at V and 5 bases at J; junction bases unmatched: 12. Germline V gene lookup returns CDR1 MNHEY and CDR2 SMNVEV (reference sequence). The CDR3: CASSLLRDRAGDTQYF. CDR3 bases: TGTGCCAGCAGCCTACTCCGGGACAGGGCTGGAGATACGCAGTATTTT.

The sample holds one count of this clone. The chain recombines TRBV7-9 with TRBJ2-7, with TRBD2 matching 12 bases. Germline lookup yields CDR1 SEHNR and CDR2 FQNEAQ (reference sequence). This CDR3 region has 16 residues. V lost 6 bases to trimming and J lost 4 bases; unmatched junction nucleotides: 10. The CDR3 DNA sequence: TGTGCCAGCAGGCCAGTACCTAGCGGGAGGGCTTACGAGCAGTACTTC. Encoded protein: CASRPVPSGRAYEQYF.

This chain connects TRBV9 to TRBJ2-7, with 8 bases matching TRBD2. This CDR3 spans 15 amino acids. Losses at the gene ends were 1 base for V and 0 bases for J; bases not matched to a gene: 3. Germline V gene lookup returns CDR1 SGDLS and CDR2 YYNGEE. CDR3 loop: CASSVLAGSSYEQYF. DNA for the CDR3: TGTGCCAGCAGCGTATTAGCGGGGAGCTCCTACGAGCAGTACTTC.

The chain uses TRBV2 and TRBJ1-6; TRBD1 is a possible D gene (5 bases). Deletions cut 8 bases from V and 0 bases from J, with 11 bases between. The CDR3 is 15 residues long. Germline V gene data show CDR1 as SNHLY and CDR2 as FYNNEI. The CDR3 DNA reads TGTGCCAGCGGGGCCGATAGCTCCTATAATTCACCCCTCCACTTT. Its translation is CASGADSSYNSPLHF.

V gene TRBV5-1 combines with J gene TRBJ2-3; 7 nucleotides match TRBD1. V shed 0 bases and J 4 bases; nucleotides not matched to a gene: 5. This CDR3 comprises 15 residues. Germline V gene lookup returns CDR1 SGHRS and CDR2 YFSETQ. The CDR3 spells CASSLAGDSPDTQYF. CDR3 DNA: TGCGCCAGCAGCTTGGCCGGGGACAGCCCAGATACGCAGTATTTT.

The chain links TRBV2 to TRBJ2-3; TRBD1 agrees at 7 bases. CDR1 SNHLY and CDR2 FYNNEI come from the germline V gene. V lost 6 bases and J lost 7; bases outside the gene matches: 7. This CDR3 is 13 amino acids long. The CDR3 DNA reads TGTGCCAGCAGGCAAGACAGGGATTATACGCAGTATTTT. Its translation: CASRQDRDYTQYF.

The CDR3, as DNA: TGTGCCACCAGTGCCCTAAGTGGGGGCCGGTCCAGCAATGAGCAGTTCTTC. This encodes CATSALSGGRSSNEQFF. V is TRBV24-1 and J is TRBJ2-1; D might be TRBD1 (6 bases). The CDR3 consists of 17 residues. Germline assignment: CDR1 KGHDR and CDR2 SFDVKD. The V and J ends lost 5 bases and 6 bases respectively, with 22 bases between them.

This sequence joins TRBV5-1 and TRBJ2-1; 7 bases map to TRBD1. The germline V gene encodes CDR1 SGHRS and CDR2 YFSETQ. The CDR3 is 16 residues long. V lost 3 bases to trimming and J lost 2 bases; unmatched junction nucleotides: 8. CDR3 sequence (DNA): TGCGCCAGCAGCTCCAGACCGGGACAGACCTACAATGAGCAGTTCTTC. Translated, it gives CASSSRPGQTYNEQFF.

This rearrangement joins TRBV6-2 or TRBV6-3 to TRBJ1-1, with 8 positions matching TRBD1. The CDR3 runs to 13 residues. After removal of 6 bases from V and 6 bases from J, the junction contained 6 bases not matched to a gene. From germline, CDR1 is MNHEY and CDR2 SVGEGT. The CDR3 sequence is CASSLTGVPEAFF. The DNA of the CDR3 is TGTGCCAGCAGCCTGACAGGGGTTCCTGAAGCTTTCTTT.

The rearrangement links TRBV10-3 to TRBJ1-3; no clear D. Trimming shortened V by 6 bases and J by 3 bases, and 12 bases separated the two germline ends. CDR3 length: 14 amino acids. Germline CDR1 is ENHRY and CDR2 is SYGVKD. In DNA form, the CDR3 reads TGTGCCATCAGCCACAAGGGTTATGGAAACACCATATATTTT. Protein: CAISHKGYGNTIYF.

The gene calls are TRBV2 and TRBJ2-5; 8 positions agree with TRBD2. The CDR3 is made up of 15 amino acids. V lost 6 bases and J lost 3; bases outside the gene matches: 9. The germline CDR1 and CDR2 sequences are SNHLY and FYNNEI. The CDR3 DNA sequence: TGTGCCAGCAGCGGCGGGGGGCCAATCAAAGAGACCCAGTACTTC. Amino acid sequence: CASSGGGPIKETQYF.